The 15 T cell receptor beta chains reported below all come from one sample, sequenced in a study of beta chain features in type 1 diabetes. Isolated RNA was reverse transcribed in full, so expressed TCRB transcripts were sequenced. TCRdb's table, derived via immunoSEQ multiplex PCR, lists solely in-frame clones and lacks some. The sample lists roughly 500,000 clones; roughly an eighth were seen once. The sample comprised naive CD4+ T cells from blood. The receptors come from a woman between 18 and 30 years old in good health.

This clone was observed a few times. The CDR3 DNA reads TGTGCCAGCAGATCGAGACAGGGGCGGGGGACCCAGTACTTC. Protein sequence: CASRSRQGRGTQYF. The chain links TRBV27 to TRBJ2-5; 8 nucleotides align to TRBD1. Germline trimming cut 6 bases from V and 7 bases from J; bases unmatched to any gene: 10. The CDR3 totals 14 residues. Germline assignment: CDR1 MNHEY and CDR2 SMNVEV (reference sequence).

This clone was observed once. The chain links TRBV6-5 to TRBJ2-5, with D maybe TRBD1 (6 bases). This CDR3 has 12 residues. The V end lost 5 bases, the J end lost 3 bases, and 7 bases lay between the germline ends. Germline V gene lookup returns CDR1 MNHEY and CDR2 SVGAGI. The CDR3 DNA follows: TGTGCCAGCAGTCACAGGGAAGAGACCCAGTACTTC. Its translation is CASSHREETQYF.

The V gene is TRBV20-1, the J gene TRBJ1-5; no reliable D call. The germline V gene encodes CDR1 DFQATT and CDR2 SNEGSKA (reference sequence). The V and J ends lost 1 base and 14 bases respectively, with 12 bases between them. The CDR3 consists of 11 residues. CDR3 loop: CSARGGQEEHF. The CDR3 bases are TGCAGTGCTAGAGGAGGGCAGGAAGAGCATTTT.

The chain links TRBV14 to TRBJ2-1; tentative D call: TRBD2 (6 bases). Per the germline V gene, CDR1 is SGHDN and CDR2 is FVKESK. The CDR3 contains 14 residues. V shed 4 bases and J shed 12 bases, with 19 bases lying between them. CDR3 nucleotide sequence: TGTGCCAGCAGCCGCCGGGACTTACCCCAGCTGCAGTTCTTC. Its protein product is CASSRRDLPQLQFF.

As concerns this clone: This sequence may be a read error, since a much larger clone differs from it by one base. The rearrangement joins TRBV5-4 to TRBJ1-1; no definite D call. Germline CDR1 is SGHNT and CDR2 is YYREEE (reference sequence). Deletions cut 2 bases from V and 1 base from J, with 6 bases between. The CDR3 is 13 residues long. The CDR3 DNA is TGTGCCAGCAGCTTAAGGAAGAACACTGAAGCTTTCTTT. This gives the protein CASSLRKNTEAFF.

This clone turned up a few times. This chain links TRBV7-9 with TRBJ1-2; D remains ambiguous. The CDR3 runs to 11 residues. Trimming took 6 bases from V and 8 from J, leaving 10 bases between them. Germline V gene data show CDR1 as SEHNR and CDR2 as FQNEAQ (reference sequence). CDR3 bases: TGTGCCAGCAGAGAAAAGGAAGGCTACACCTTC. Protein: CASREKEGYTF.

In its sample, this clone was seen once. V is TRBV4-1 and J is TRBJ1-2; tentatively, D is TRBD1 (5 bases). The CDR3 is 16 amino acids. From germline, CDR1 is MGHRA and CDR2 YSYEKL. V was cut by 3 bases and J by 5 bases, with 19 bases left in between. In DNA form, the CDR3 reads TGCGCCAGCAGCCATCCCCCTGGGGGAGGTGATTATGGCTACACCTTC. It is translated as CASSHPPGGGDYGYTF.

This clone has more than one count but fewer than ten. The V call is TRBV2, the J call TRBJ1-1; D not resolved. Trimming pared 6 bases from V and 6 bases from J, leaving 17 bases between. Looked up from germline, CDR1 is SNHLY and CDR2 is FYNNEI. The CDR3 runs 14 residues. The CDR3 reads CASRRTTESPEAFF. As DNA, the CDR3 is TGTGCCAGCAGGCGAACCACAGAGTCCCCTGAAGCTTTCTTT.

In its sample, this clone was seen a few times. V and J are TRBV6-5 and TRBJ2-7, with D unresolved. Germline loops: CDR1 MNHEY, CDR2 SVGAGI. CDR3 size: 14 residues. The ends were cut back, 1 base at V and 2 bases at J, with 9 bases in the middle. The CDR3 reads CASSYLTLPYEQYF. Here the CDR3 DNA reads TGTGCCAGCAGTTACTTAACACTGCCCTACGAGCAGTACTTC.

DNA of the CDR3: TGTGCCAGCAGTTTTGGGGAATACGAGCAGTACTTC. This translates into CASSFGEYEQYF. The genes are TRBV28 and TRBJ2-7, with D uncertain. This CDR3 contains 12 residues. Between the trimmed V and J ends, which lost 3 bases and 4 bases, there was a span of 7 bases. Germline CDR1 reads MDHEN; CDR2 reads SYDVKM.

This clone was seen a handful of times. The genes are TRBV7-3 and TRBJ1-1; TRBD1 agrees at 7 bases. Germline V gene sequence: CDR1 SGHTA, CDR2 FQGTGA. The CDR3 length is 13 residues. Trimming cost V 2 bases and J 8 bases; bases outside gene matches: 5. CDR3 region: CASSLDRVGEAFF. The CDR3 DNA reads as TGTGCCAGCAGCTTAGACAGGGTCGGCGAAGCTTTCTTT.

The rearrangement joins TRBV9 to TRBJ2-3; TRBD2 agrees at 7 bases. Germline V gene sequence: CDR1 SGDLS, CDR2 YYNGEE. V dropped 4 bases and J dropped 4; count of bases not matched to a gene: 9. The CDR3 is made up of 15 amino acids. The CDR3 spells CASSLRTTSADTQYF. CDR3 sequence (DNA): TGTGCCAGCAGCCTTCGAACCACTAGCGCAGATACGCAGTATTTT.

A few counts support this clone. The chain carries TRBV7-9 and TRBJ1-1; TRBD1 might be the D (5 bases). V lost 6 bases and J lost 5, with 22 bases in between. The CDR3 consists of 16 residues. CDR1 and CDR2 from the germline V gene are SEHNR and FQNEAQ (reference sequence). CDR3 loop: CASSLGLRTLRTEAFF. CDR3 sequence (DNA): TGTGCCAGCAGTCTGGGGTTGCGGACACTGAGGACTGAAGCTTTCTTT.

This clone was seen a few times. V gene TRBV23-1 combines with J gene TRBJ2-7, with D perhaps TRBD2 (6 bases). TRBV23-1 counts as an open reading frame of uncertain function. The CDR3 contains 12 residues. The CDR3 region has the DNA TGCGTTCCCGGGAGACTATCCTACGAGCAGTACGTC. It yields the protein CVPGRLSYEQYV.

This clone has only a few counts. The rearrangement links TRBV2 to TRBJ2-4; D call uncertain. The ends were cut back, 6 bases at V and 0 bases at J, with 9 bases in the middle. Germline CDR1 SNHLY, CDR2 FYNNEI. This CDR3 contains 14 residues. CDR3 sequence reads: CASRATIAKNIQYF. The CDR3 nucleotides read TGTGCCAGCAGGGCTACGATAGCCAAAAACATTCAGTACTTC.